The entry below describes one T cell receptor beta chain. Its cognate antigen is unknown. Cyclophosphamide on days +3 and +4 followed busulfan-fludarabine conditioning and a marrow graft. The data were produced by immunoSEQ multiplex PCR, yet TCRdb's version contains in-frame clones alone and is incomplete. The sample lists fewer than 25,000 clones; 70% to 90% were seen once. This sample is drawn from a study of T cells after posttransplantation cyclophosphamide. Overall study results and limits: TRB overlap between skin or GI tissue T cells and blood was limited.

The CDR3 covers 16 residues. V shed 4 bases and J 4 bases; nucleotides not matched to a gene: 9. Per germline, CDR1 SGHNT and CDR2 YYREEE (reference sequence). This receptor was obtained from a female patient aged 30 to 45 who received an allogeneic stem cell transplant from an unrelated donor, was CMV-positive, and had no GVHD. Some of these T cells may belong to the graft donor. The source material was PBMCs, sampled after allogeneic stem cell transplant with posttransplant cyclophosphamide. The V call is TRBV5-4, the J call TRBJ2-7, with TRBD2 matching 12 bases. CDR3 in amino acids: CASSQETSGGLYEQYF. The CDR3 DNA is TGTGCCAGCAGCCAAGAGACTAGCGGGGGATTATACGAGCAGTACTTC.